This is a list of T cell receptor beta chains from one sample in a study of shared clonotypes between healthy human individuals. Libraries were prepared by immunoSEQ multiplex PCR; TCRdb keeps only in-frame clonotypes and omits some of them. The table lists around 200,000 clones, 85% to 95% of them singletons, with 0.065% to 0.07% in the top ten. The sample taken for sequencing was naive CD4+ T cells sorted from blood. These receptors originate from a woman aged 30 to 39 in good health. CDR3s include the opening cysteine and the closing phenylalanine or tryptophan. Fields, in order: D gene, V gene, J gene, clone size, CDR3 protein, CDR3 DNA. A D gene is named only where the DNA matches it firmly. Clone size, where shown, is once, few, many, or a class for clones that have expanded.

TRBD2	TRBV7-9	TRBJ2-1	NA	CASSSSPSSGRHSYNEQFF	TGTGCCAGCAGTTCCTCCCCCAGTAGCGGGAGACACTCCTACAATGAGCAGTTCTTC
NA	TRBV5-1	TRBJ2-7	NA	CASRFLSGHAYEQYF	TGCGCCAGCAGGTTTCTTTCGGGGCACGCCTACGAGCAGTACTTC
TRBD2	TRBV4-1	TRBJ2-7	NA	CASSQVQLAGGEQYF	TGCGCCAGCAGCCAAGTCCAACTAGCGGGAGGCGAGCAGTACTTC
NA	TRBV29-1	TRBJ1-1	NA	CSVEVQLIAHEAFF	TGCAGCGTTGAAGTACAGCTGATTGCCCATGAAGCTTTCTTT
TRBD1	TRBV18	TRBJ1-4	NA	CASSPGRGFATNEKLFF	TGTGCCAGCTCACCTGGCAGGGGGTTCGCAACTAATGAAAAACTGTTTTTT
NA	TRBV4-1	TRBJ1-1	NA	CASSQVFRGKNTEAFF	TGCGCCAGCAGCCAAGTTTTTAGGGGAAAGAACACTGAAGCTTTCTTT
NA	TRBV5-6	TRBJ2-3	NA	CASSLSAEDTQYF	TGTGCCAGCAGCTTATCCGCAGAAGATACGCAGTATTTT
NA	TRBV7-2	TRBJ2-7	NA	CASSLGGTAGEQYF	TGTGCCAGCAGCTTAGGGGGGACCGCGGGTGAGCAGTACTTC
NA	TRBV29-1	TRBJ1-5	NA	CSVEVQTNQPQHF	TGCAGCGTTGAAGTGCAGACGAATCAGCCCCAGCATTTT
TRBD1	TRBV6-5	TRBJ2-3	NA	CASSYGNRGDTQYF	TGTGCCAGCAGTTACGGGAACAGGGGGGATACGCAGTATTTT
NA	TRBV5-4	TRBJ2-3	NA	CASSFREYTDTQYF	TGTGCCAGCAGCTTCCGGGAGTACACAGATACGCAGTATTTT
TRBD2	TRBV23-1	TRBJ2-7	NA	CASSPLSGDSYEQYF	TGCGCCAGCAGTCCCCTTAGCGGGGACTCCTACGAGCAGTACTTC
NA	TRBV4-1	TRBJ2-4	NA	CASSQAQGSIQYF	TGCGCCAGCAGCCAAGCCCAGGGTAGCATTCAGTACTTC
NA	TRBV28	TRBJ2-2	NA	CASSFAWDTGELFF	TGTGCCAGCAGTTTCGCGTGGGACACCGGGGAGCTGTTTTTT
NA	TRBV30	TRBJ1-6	NA	CAWRTASSYNSPLHF	TGTGCCTGGAGGACAGCGAGCTCCTATAATTCACCCCTCCACTTT
NA	TRBV28	TRBJ1-2	NA	CASSPSGASPLGYGYTF	TGTGCCAGCAGTCCCTCGGGGGCCTCCCCCCTAGGCTATGGCTACACCTTC
NA	TRBV2	TRBJ1-4	NA	CASFVSVEKLFF	TGTGCCAGCTTTGTATCAGTGGAAAAACTGTTTTTT
NA	TRBV29-1	TRBJ1-1	NA	CSVRGNTEAFF	TGCAGCGTAAGGGGGAACACTGAAGCTTTCTTT
NA	TRBV27	TRBJ2-7	once	CASSSPRVHEQYF	TGTGCCAGCAGTTCCCCCAGGGTGCACGAGCAGTACTTC
NA	TRBV7-6	TRBJ2-3	NA	CASSLKDTQYF	TGTGCCAGCAGCTTGAAGGATACGCAGTATTTT
TRBD1	TRBV2	TRBJ1-1	NA	CASSWTGVTAFF	TGTGCCAGCAGCTGGACAGGGGTGACAGCTTTCTTT
NA	TRBV30	TRBJ2-2	NA	CALGQASDGELFF	TGTGCCCTAGGACAGGCTAGCGACGGGGAGCTGTTTTTT
TRBD1	TRBV19	TRBJ2-1	NA	CASSDGGTGNNEQFF	TGTGCCAGTAGCGACGGTGGGACAGGGAACAATGAGCAGTTCTTC
TRBD1	TRBV18	TRBJ1-5	NA	CASSPTGGNQPQHF	TGTGCCAGCTCACCTACAGGGGGCAATCAGCCCCAGCATTTT
TRBD2	TRBV5-1	TRBJ2-7	NA	CASSRLAGQIYEQYF	TGCGCCAGCAGCCGCCTAGCGGGGCAAATCTACGAGCAGTACTTC
TRBD1	TRBV27	TRBJ1-2	NA	CASSPRDSSNYGYTF	TGTGCCAGCAGTCCTCGGGACAGTTCCAACTATGGCTACACCTTC
TRBD2	TRBV7-2	TRBJ2-7	NA	CASSLRRESYEQYF	TGTGCCAGCAGCTTAAGGCGGGAGTCCTACGAGCAGTACTTC
NA	TRBV25-1	TRBJ1-2	NA	CASRAGQKRGYTF	TGTGCCAGCAGAGCAGGACAGAAGAGAGGCTACACCTTC
TRBD1	TRBV27	TRBJ2-7	NA	CASSSTGIPYEQYF	TGTGCCAGCAGTTCGACAGGGATTCCCTACGAGCAGTACTTC
NA	TRBV10-3	TRBJ2-7	NA	CAISDSAHRPYEQYF	TGTGCCATCAGTGATTCTGCCCATCGGCCCTACGAGCAGTACTTC
TRBD2	TRBV5-1	TRBJ2-1	NA	CASSLDWVAGGYNEQFF	TGCGCCAGCAGCTTGGACTGGGTAGCGGGAGGGTACAATGAGCAGTTCTTC
TRBD2	TRBV19	TRBJ2-7	few	CASSKVAGAYEQYF	TGTGCCAGTAGTAAGGTAGCGGGAGCCTACGAGCAGTACTTC
NA	TRBV28	TRBJ2-7	once	CASSLSAEAYEQYF	TGTGCCAGCAGTTTATCCGCAGAAGCCTACGAGCAGTACTTC
TRBD1	TRBV7-8	TRBJ1-3	once	CASSLHTGVNTIYF	TGTGCCAGCAGTTTGCATACAGGGGTAAACACCATATATTTT
TRBD1	TRBV4-2	TRBJ1-1	NA	CASSQEIGQANTEAFF	TGTGCCAGCAGCCAAGAAATCGGACAGGCAAACACTGAAGCTTTCTTT
TRBD1	TRBV6-5	TRBJ1-2	NA	CAISGGTQAVYGYTF	TGTGCCATCTCAGGGGGGACACAGGCGGTCTATGGCTACACCTTC
NA	TRBV7-9	TRBJ1-2	NA	CASSQESSGYTF	TGTGCCAGCAGCCAGGAATCGTCTGGCTACACCTTC
TRBD1	TRBV5-1	TRBJ2-7	NA	CASSVTGGEQYF	TGCGCCAGCAGCGTGACAGGGGGCGAGCAGTACTTC
NA	TRBV4-2	TRBJ2-2	once	CASSQEVSGIPYGELFF	TGTGCCAGCAGCCAAGAAGTTAGCGGAATACCCTACGGGGAGCTGTTTTTT
NA	TRBV18	TRBJ2-7	NA	CASSPPSRGEYEQYF	TGTGCCAGCTCACCACCAAGCAGGGGAGAGTACGAGCAGTACTTC
NA	TRBV18	TRBJ1-1	NA	CASSPPTGSHTEAFF	TGTGCCAGCTCACCACCTACAGGGAGTCACACTGAAGCTTTCTTT
TRBD1	TRBV28	TRBJ2-2	NA	CASRSQGPNTGELFF	TGTGCCAGCAGGTCACAGGGGCCGAACACCGGGGAGCTGTTTTTT
TRBD2	TRBV11-2	TRBJ2-7	NA	CASSLAGVYEQYF	TGTGCCAGCAGCTTGGCGGGAGTGTACGAGCAGTACTTC
NA	TRBV19	TRBJ2-3	NA	CASSPAPDFLQYF	TGTGCCAGTAGTCCCGCCCCGGACTTTTTGCAGTATTTT
NA	TRBV6-4	TRBJ2-5	NA	CASSVMAGETQYF	TGTGCCAGCAGTGTTATGGCTGGGGAGACCCAGTACTTC
NA	TRBV19	TRBJ1-3	once	CASSMSFSGNTIYF	TGTGCCAGTAGTATGAGTTTCTCTGGAAACACCATATATTTT
NA	TRBV28	TRBJ1-5	NA	CASSPGASGDQPQHF	TGTGCCAGCAGTCCCGGTGCCTCTGGGGATCAGCCCCAGCATTTT